Given below is one TCR beta chain in context. The sample contains more than one DNA sequence encoding this CDR3. This entry is derived from a study of T cell responses to AZD1222 COVID-19 vaccine. The repertoire was sequenced with immunoSEQ multiplex PCR; TCRdb's copy has only in-frame clones and lacks some. The table records 140,000 to 150,000 clones, 92% of them present only once. V was shortened by 2 bases and J by 0 bases, with 8 bases between the two germline ends. The length of the CDR3 is 15 residues. The germline V gene encodes CDR1 MDHEN and CDR2 SYDVKM. This clonotype originated in an adult in good health. This chain links TRBV28 with TRBJ1-5; no reliable D call. The input for sequencing was peripheral blood, taken on day 0 of AZD1222 vaccination. The CDR3 loop is CASSLGGYSNQPQHF. Here the CDR3 DNA reads TGTGCCAGCAGTTTAGGTGGGTATAGCAATCAGCCCCAGCATTTT.